One sample yielded the 28 T cell receptor beta chains listed below, sequenced in a study of T cell changes during pregnancy in multiple sclerosis. The method was immunoSEQ multiplex PCR; TCRdb's version includes in-frame clones alone and lacks a portion of them. The sample lists some 56,000 clones; around nine tenths were seen once. The sequences come from peripheral blood, collected in the third trimester of pregnancy. The source is a female donor in good health, enrolled as a control in a pregnancy study.

CDR3 residues: CASSLGTQTNLQNQPQHF. The DNA of the CDR3 is TGTGCCAGCAGTTTAGGGACACAGACCAATCTTCAGAATCAGCCCCAGCATTTT. The chain is built from TRBV28 and TRBJ1-5, with TRBD1 as a possible D gene (6 bases). This CDR3 spans 18 amino acids. The V end was cut by 2 bases, the J end by 4 bases, with 21 bases between. Looked up from germline, CDR1 is MDHEN and CDR2 is SYDVKM. Complete variable domain (other parts from reference TRBV28 and TRBJ1-5): DVKVTQSSRYLVKRTGEKVFLECVQDMDHENMFWYRQDPGLGLRLIYFSYDVKMKEKGDIPEGYSVSREKKERFSLILESASTNQTSMYLCASSLGTQTNLQNQPQHFGDGTRLSIL.

V is TRBV19 and J is TRBJ1-4, with 10 bases lining up with TRBD1. Germline loops: CDR1 LNHDA, CDR2 SQIVND (reference sequence). The trim removed 10 bases at V and 8 bases at J, leaving 13 bases unmatched. This CDR3 is 15 amino acids long. The CDR3 nucleotides are TGTGCCACCCGAGTCCCCCGGGACAGGGGAGAAAAACTGTTTTTT. As protein: CATRVPRDRGEKLFF.

This sequence joins TRBV5-1 and TRBJ1-2; D gene uncertain. There are 13 residues in the CDR3. The ends were cut back, 2 bases at V and 6 bases at J, with 11 bases in the middle. In germline, CDR1 is SGHRS, CDR2 YFSETQ. CDR3 nucleotides: TGCGCCAGCAGCTTTAGACAAGCAGATGGCTACACCTTC. It is translated as CASSFRQADGYTF.

V and J are TRBV7-2 and TRBJ2-3, with D hard to call. Germline lookup yields CDR1 SGHTA and CDR2 FQGNSA. The CDR3 covers 12 residues. The ends were cut back, 5 bases at V and 2 bases at J, with 5 bases in the middle. The CDR3: CASSPFTDTQYF. In DNA form, the CDR3 reads TGTGCCAGCAGCCCTTTCACAGATACGCAGTATTTT. The whole variable domain, filled in from reference TRBV7-2 and TRBJ2-3, reads GAGVSQSPSNKVTEKGKDVELRCDPISGHTALYWYRQSLGQGLEFLIYFQGNSAPDKSGLPSDRFSAERTGGSVSTLTIQRTQQEDSAVYLCASSPFTDTQYFGPGTRLTVL.

The chain carries TRBV19 and TRBJ2-1; D may be TRBD2 (6 bases). The V end was cut by 6 bases, the J end by 5 bases, with 14 bases between. Germline CDR1 is LNHDA and CDR2 is SQIVND (reference sequence). The CDR3 runs 14 residues. CDR3 coding DNA: TGTGCCAGTAGCCCTCGGGGGATCGACAATGAGCAGTTCTTC. Translating it yields CASSPRGIDNEQFF.

This clone turned up a few times. This rearrangement joins TRBV10-3 to TRBJ2-1; 11 nucleotides agree with TRBD1. The V and J ends lost 5 bases and 7 bases, in that order; junction bases with no gene match: 4. The length of the CDR3 is 14 residues. Per the germline V gene, CDR1 is ENHRY and CDR2 is SYGVKD. CDR3 DNA sequence: TGTGCCATCAGTACGGGACAGGGGGGAAATGAGCAGTTCTTC. The encoded protein is CAISTGQGGNEQFF.

This clone appeared a few times. V and J are TRBV4-2 and TRBJ2-2; 7 bases are a match to TRBD2. The CDR3 consists of 15 residues. Germline-derived CDR1 and CDR2 are LGHNA and YNFKEQ. Losses at the gene ends were 4 bases for V and 5 bases for J; bases not matched to a gene: 7. CDR3 residues: CASSPEGGRTGELFF. As DNA, the CDR3 is TGTGCCAGCAGCCCGGAGGGCGGGAGAACCGGGGAGCTGTTTTTT.

The chain joins TRBV19 to TRBJ2-2, with a tentative D call TRBD1 (5 bases). The CDR3 runs 16 residues. Trimming removed 7 bases at V and 1 base at J, with 16 bases between. Germline V CDR1 and CDR2: LNHDA, SQIVND (reference sequence). The CDR3 region has the DNA TGTGCCAGTAAGGGCAGGGCATTACGGAACACCGGGGAGCTGTTTTTT. Amino acids: CASKGRALRNTGELFF.

The chain employs TRBV11-2 and TRBJ2-5; D is perhaps TRBD2 (6 bases). Germline V gene data show CDR1 as SGHAT and CDR2 as FQNNGV. Trimming took 5 bases from V and 1 from J, leaving 11 bases between them. The CDR3 runs 14 residues. CDR3 DNA: TGTGCCAGCAGCCCAAGGGACTCCCAAGAGACCCAGTACTTC. Its translation: CASSPRDSQETQYF. The variable domain in full, with the rest retrieved from reference TRBV11-2 and TRBJ2-5, is EAGVAQSPRYKIIEKRQSVAFWCNPISGHATLYWYQQILGQGPKLLIQFQNNGVVDDSQLPKDRFSAERLKGVDSTLKIQPAKLEDSAVYLCASSPRDSQETQYFGPGTRLLVL.

This clone was seen only a few times. The chain links TRBV6-5 to TRBJ2-7; a possible D gene is TRBD1 (5 bases). Per germline, CDR1 MNHEY and CDR2 SVGAGI. Trimming removed 5 bases at V and 0 bases at J, with 14 bases between. CDR3 size: 15 residues. CDR3 region: CASSPRTTFSYEQYF. As DNA, the CDR3 is TGTGCCAGCAGTCCTCGGACAACATTCTCCTACGAGCAGTACTTC.

The CDR3 spells CASSRGPQEPLHF. In DNA, the CDR3 is TGTGCCAGTTCCAGGGGGCCCCAGGAACCCCTCCACTTT. The gene calls are TRBV19 and TRBJ1-6; 8 bases are a match to TRBD1. Germline lookup yields CDR1 LNHDA and CDR2 SQIVND (reference sequence). The CDR3 sequence is 13 residues long. Trimming at V came to 8 bases and at J to 12 bases, leaving 9 bases not matched to a gene.

The J gene is TRBJ1-1, the V gene TRBV7-2; no definite D call. This CDR3 is built from 13 residues. Between the trimmed V and J ends, which lost 5 bases and 1 base, there was a span of 8 bases. Per germline, CDR1 SGHTA and CDR2 FQGNSA. Written as DNA, the CDR3 is TGTGCCAGCAGCGTTTATTCGAACACTGAAGCTTTCTTT. As protein: CASSVYSNTEAFF.

The chain employs TRBV4-3 and TRBJ1-5, with 7 bases fitting TRBD1. J was trimmed by 1 base and V by 3 bases; bases with no gene match: 6. The CDR3 runs to 16 residues. The V gene's germline CDR1 is LGHNA and CDR2 YSLEER. CDR3 in DNA: TGCGCCAGCAGCCAGCGACAGGGAAAAAGCAATCAGCCCCAGCATTTT. As protein: CASSQRQGKSNQPQHF.

The chain uses TRBV19 and TRBJ2-7, with TRBD1 matching over 7 bases. The trim removed 4 bases at V and 4 bases at J, leaving 13 bases unmatched. There are 16 residues in the CDR3. Germline CDR1 LNHDA, CDR2 SQIVND (reference sequence). CDR3 amino acids: CASSTRTGAMAYEQYF. As DNA, the CDR3 is TGTGCCAGTAGTACAAGGACAGGAGCCATGGCTTACGAGCAGTACTTC.

This chain connects TRBV2 to TRBJ1-4; D ambiguous. V was clipped by 4 bases and J by 8 bases, with 14 bases between them. This CDR3 contains 14 residues. In germline, CDR1 is SNHLY, CDR2 FYNNEI. The CDR3 region has the DNA TGTGCCAGCAGTGTGGGCCTGCGTCGGGAAAAACTGTTTTTT. Translating gives CASSVGLRREKLFF.

The J gene is TRBJ2-2, the V gene TRBV28; possibly TRBD2 for D (7 bases). Trimming took off 2 bases at V and 4 bases at J, with 11 bases between the two ends. The germline CDR1 and CDR2 sequences are MDHEN and SYDVKM. The CDR3 totals 15 residues. CDR3 coding DNA: TGTGCCAGCAGTTTAGTGGGAGGGGGCACCGGGGAGCTGTTTTTT. The encoded protein is CASSLVGGGTGELFF.

CDR3 in amino acids: CAWSVTGSGNTIYF. CDR3 bases: TGTGCCTGGAGTGTAACAGGATCTGGAAACACCATATATTTT. The chain has TRBV30 and TRBJ1-3, with a tentative D call TRBD1 (5 bases). This CDR3 spans 14 amino acids. CDR1 and CDR2 from the germline V gene are GTSNPN and SVGIG (reference sequence). V shed 0 bases and J shed 1 base, with 7 bases lying between them.

This sequence joins TRBV5-1 and TRBJ1-1; the D gene is possibly TRBD1 (5 bases). The V gene lost 2 bases and the J gene lost 5 bases, with 16 bases spanning the gap. The CDR3 loop spans 15 amino acids. Germline assignment: CDR1 SGHRS and CDR2 YFSETQ. The CDR3 DNA reads TGCGCCAGCAGCTTACTCGGGGGTATGGGGACTGAAGCTTTCTTT. It encodes CASSLLGGMGTEAFF.

This clone has just a few counts. V usage is TRBV11-1 and J usage is TRBJ1-6, with D perhaps matching TRBD1 (6 bases). This CDR3 is built from 15 residues. Trimming removed 0 bases from V and 5 bases from J, with 8 bases in between. Per germline, CDR1 SGHAT and CDR2 FQDESV (reference sequence). CDR3 in DNA: TGTGCCAGCAGCTTAGCACAGGGCGATAATTCACCCCTCCACTTT. Protein product: CASSLAQGDNSPLHF.

This clone was recorded once. The V and J genes are TRBV9 and TRBJ2-1; tentative D call: TRBD2 (6 bases). CDR1 and CDR2 from the germline V gene are SGDLS and YYNGEE. This CDR3 contains 15 residues. The V end lost 5 bases, the J end lost 0 bases, and 12 bases lay between the germline ends. CDR3 bases: TGTGCCAGCAGTAAGGCGGGGCTCTCCTACAATGAGCAGTTCTTC. Encoded protein: CASSKAGLSYNEQFF.

The genes are TRBV2 and TRBJ2-2; 12 bases fit TRBD2. The CDR3 has 16 residues. CDR1 and CDR2 (germline): SNHLY, FYNNEI. V lost 4 bases and J lost 3; bases outside the gene matches: 3. The CDR3 sequence: CASSGGLAGYTGELFF. Written as DNA, the CDR3 is TGTGCCAGCAGTGGGGGACTAGCGGGTTACACCGGGGAGCTGTTTTTT. The variable domain in full, completed from reference TRBV2 and TRBJ2-2, reads EPEVTQTPSHQVTQMGQEVILRCVPISNHLYFYWYRQILGQKVEFLVSFYNNEISEKSEIFDDQFSVERPDGSNFTLKIRSTKLEDSAMYFCASSGGLAGYTGELFFGEGSRLTVL.

This clone was found once. This chain uses TRBV9 with TRBJ1-1; possible D gene TRBD1, 6 bases. Germline V gene sequence: CDR1 SGDLS, CDR2 YYNGEE. The CDR3 has 16 residues. V was trimmed by 3 bases and J by 0 bases, leaving 15 bases between them. The CDR3 DNA is TGTGCCAGCAGCGAGGGGGGGGCCTTCATGAACACTGAAGCTTTCTTT. It specifies CASSEGGAFMNTEAFF.

The J gene is TRBJ1-2, the V gene TRBV6-6; D call uncertain. The CDR3 totals 14 residues. Germline V gene data show CDR1 as MNHNY and CDR2 as SVGAGI (reference sequence). V lost 0 bases to trimming and J lost 5 bases, with 10 bases between them. CDR3 DNA: TGTGCCAGCAGTTACTCGAGAGGGAGTTATGGCTACACCTTC. Its translation: CASSYSRGSYGYTF.

The V and J genes are TRBV19 and TRBJ2-3; D is uncertain. V lost 6 bases, J lost 0 bases, and 10 bases lay in between. The CDR3 has 14 amino acids. CDR1 and CDR2 (germline): LNHDA, SQIVND (reference sequence). The DNA of the CDR3 is TGTGCCAGTAGGCCGGTCTCTAGCACAGATACGCAGTATTTT. Its translation is CASRPVSSTDTQYF.

The CDR3 DNA follows: TGCAGCGTTGGGGCGGGACAGAGACAAGAGACCCAGTACTTC. Protein product: CSVGAGQRQETQYF. V gene TRBV29-1 combines with J gene TRBJ2-5; tentative D call: TRBD1 (7 bases). CDR1 is SQVTM and CDR2 is ANQGSEA in the germline V gene. The V end was cut by 4 bases, the J end by 2 bases, with 14 bases between. This CDR3 comprises 14 residues.

J is TRBJ2-3 and V is TRBV7-2; D unclear. Germline CDR1 SGHTA, CDR2 FQGNSA. With 6 bases removed from V and 5 bases from J, the gap between germline ends came to 9 bases. This CDR3 is 12 amino acids long. The CDR3 loop reads CASSSELDTQYF. CDR3 bases: TGTGCCAGCAGTTCCGAACTAGATACGCAGTATTTT.

The chain uses TRBV10-3 and TRBJ2-3, with 8 positions matching TRBD1. Trimming cost V 5 bases and J 4 bases; bases outside gene matches: 8. Per germline, CDR1 ENHRY and CDR2 SYGVKD. The CDR3 sequence is 15 residues long. The CDR3 DNA sequence: TGTGCCATCAGTCCGGGACAGGTTTCTTCAGATACGCAGTATTTT. Translating it yields CAISPGQVSSDTQYF.

This clone came up a few times. The J gene is TRBJ1-1, the V gene TRBV18; 7 nucleotides match TRBD1. V lost 3 bases and J lost 7; bases outside the gene matches: 11. In germline, CDR1 is KGHSH, CDR2 LQKENI. CDR3 size: 15 residues. The DNA of the CDR3 is TGTGCCAGCTCACCTTCCCAGGGGGAGAGGAATGAAGCTTTCTTT. This gives the protein CASSPSQGERNEAFF.